The sequence of this TCR beta chain was determined in a study of metastatic and nonmetastatic thyroid tumors (dated by TCRdb to 2018 to 2020). Describing the broader study: The researchers compared repertoires between peripheral blood samples and tumor or nodule tissue samples from patients with malignant or benign thyroid disease. Results the study describes overall, beyond this receptor: In both blood and tumor samples, malignant tumors were reported to have significantly higher TCR beta diversity than benign nodules.

The table lists this clone with many counts. The antigen it binds to is not known. Relative to the germline gene, one junction end is altered; a read error may explain this. Libraries were constructed by PCR. The sequencer listed for this sample is Illumina HiSeq 4000. High-throughput sequencing was used to profile the TCR beta-chain CDR3 region of every patient. Processing in the source paper ran as follows. A classifier to discriminate distant-metastatic papillary thyroid cancer patients was built from CDR3 differences across clinicopathological groups. The Shannon index was used to measure repertoire diversity, and the Morisita-Horn index was used to measure how similar tumor and blood repertoires were. TCRdb reworked the public reads: Q25 trimming with fastp, MiXCR clone assembly, productive beta chains retained. These V and J calls originate from TCRdb's pipeline instead of the authors' own analysis. The sample contains around 27,000 clones, more than 12% of them found a single time. Jointly, the top ten make up approximately 3.6% of the sample.

For CDR1 and CDR2, the germline V gene (reference sequence) lists SEHNR and FQNEAQ. Counted from cysteine to phenylalanine, this CDR3 has 10 amino acids. Only CDR3 DNA remains: 30 bases, in frame from the first base. Before undergoing thyroid surgery, none of the patients had been given any kind of treatment. Using T-cell receptor beta sequencing, the researchers looked back retrospectively at clinical samples from patients, gathered between about 2011 and 2019. Input material: blood. This receptor was obtained from a female donor with papillary thyroid cancer or a benign thyroid nodule (not recorded which). Some clones in this sample may be carry-over from other donors' samples. The chain is encoded by TRBV7-9 joined to TRBJ1-2; the D gene identity is not certain. The nucleotide sequence is TGTGCCAGCACCCCCATGAGGTTGAACTTC. This encodes CASTPMRLNF.